The T cell receptor beta chain under discussion was sequenced for a study of blood T cell repertoires in COVID-19. Study-wide background: Sites in the United States, Italy and Spain provided acute and convalescent COVID-19 samples. PBMCs, B-cell-depleted T cells, or T cells provided the cDNA or gDNA that made up the material.

Study processing details: Estimated nucleated cell counts came from reference gene primer amplification. TCRdb keeps only in-frame clones here, not all; method: immunoSEQ multiplex PCR. The V and J calls and the clone size are those of that table, but D and trimming were determined from the DNA. The data show 250,000 to 350,000 clones, 88% seen once. Sequences were obtained from peripheral blood. This TCR derives from a woman between 45 and 65 years old with active or convalescent COVID-19.

The CDR3 sequence: CASSLVGPTSGSSYEQYF. CDR3 bases: TGTGCCAGCAGCTTAGTGGGCCCGACTAGCGGAAGCTCCTACGAGCAGTACTTC. The chain uses TRBV7-2 and TRBJ2-7; 9 positions agree with TRBD2. This CDR3 has 18 amino acids. Germline trimming cut 1 base from V and 0 bases from J; bases unmatched to any gene: 10. Looked up from germline, CDR1 is SGHTA and CDR2 is FQGNSA.